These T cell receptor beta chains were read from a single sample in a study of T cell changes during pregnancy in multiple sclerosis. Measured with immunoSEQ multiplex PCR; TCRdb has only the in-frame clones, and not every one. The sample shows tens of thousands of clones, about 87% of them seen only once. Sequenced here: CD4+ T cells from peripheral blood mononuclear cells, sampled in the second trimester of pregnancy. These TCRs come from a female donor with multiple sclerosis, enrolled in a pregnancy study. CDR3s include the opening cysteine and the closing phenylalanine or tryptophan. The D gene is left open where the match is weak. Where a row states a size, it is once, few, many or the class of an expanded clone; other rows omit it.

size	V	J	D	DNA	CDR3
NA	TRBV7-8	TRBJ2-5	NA	TGTGCCAGCAGCTTAGAAGCGTACCACCAAGAGACCCAGTACTTC	CASSLEAYHQETQYF
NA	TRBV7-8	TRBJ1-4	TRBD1	TGTGCCAGCAGCTTAACGACAGGGGGCGCAACTAATGAAAAACTGTTTTTT	CASSLTTGGATNEKLFF
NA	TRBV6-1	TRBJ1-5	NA	TGTGCCAGCAGTGAAGCGGGGGGTAGCAATCAGCCCCAGCATTTT	CASSEAGGSNQPQHF
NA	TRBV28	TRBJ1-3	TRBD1	TGTGCCAGCAGCCCGGGACAGAGCTCTGGAAACACCATATATTTT	CASSPGQSSGNTIYF
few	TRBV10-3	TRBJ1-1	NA	TGTGCCATCAGTGAGAGTCGGCAGGGGAAGACGAACACTGAAGCTTTCTTT	CAISESRQGKTNTEAFF
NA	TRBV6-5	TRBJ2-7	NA	TGTGCCAGCAGTTACAAGCGGGTGACTCCCTACGAGCAGTACTTC	CASSYKRVTPYEQYF
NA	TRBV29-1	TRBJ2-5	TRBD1	TGCAGCGCAAAACAGGGGATAGAGACCCAGTACTTC	CSAKQGIETQYF
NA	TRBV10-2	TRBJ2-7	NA	TGCGCCAGCAGTGAGTCAGCACAGGGCCCCTACGAGCAGTACTTC	CASSESAQGPYEQYF
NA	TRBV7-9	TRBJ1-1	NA	TGTGCCAGCAGCTGGGGGCTCGCTGAAGCTTTCTTT	CASSWGLAEAFF
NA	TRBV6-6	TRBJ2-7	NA	TGTGCCAGCAGTCAACAGACTAGTTCCCCAGAGCAGTACTTC	CASSQQTSSPEQYF
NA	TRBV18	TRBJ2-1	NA	TGTGCCAGCTCACCCAGGGCTTTAAGCTCCTACAATGAGCAGTTCTTC	CASSPRALSSYNEQFF
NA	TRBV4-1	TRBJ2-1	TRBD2	TGCGCCAGCAGCCAAGATTTGGTGGGACTAGCGGGCTCTCTAGAGCAGTTCTTC	CASSQDLVGLAGSLEQFF
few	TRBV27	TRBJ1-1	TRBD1	TGTGCCAGCAGTTTATACAGGGGGCTCATGAACACTGAAGCTTTCTTT	CASSLYRGLMNTEAFF
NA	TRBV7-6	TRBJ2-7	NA	TGTGCCAGCAGCCCCCGGCAGGGGAAGTCCTACGAGCAGTACTTC	CASSPRQGKSYEQYF
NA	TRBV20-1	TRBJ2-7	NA	TGCAGTGCTAGACTAGTTTACGAGCAGTACTTC	CSARLVYEQYF
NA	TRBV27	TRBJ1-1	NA	TGTGCCAGCAGCTCCCGGGGGGCCGCCACTGAAGCTTTCTTT	CASSSRGAATEAFF
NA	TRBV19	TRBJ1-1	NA	TGTGCCAGTAGTCCAACGGCTAAGCGGCGAGGTGGTTTCTTT	CASSPTAKRRGGFF
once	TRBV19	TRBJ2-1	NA	TGTGCCAGTAGGGCGGAGTTCTCCAATGAGCAGTTCTTC	CASRAEFSNEQFF
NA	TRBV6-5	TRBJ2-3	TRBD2	TGTGCCAGCAGTTATGCCGGGGATAGCGGGCGAGCGCAGTATTTT	CASSYAGDSGRAQYF
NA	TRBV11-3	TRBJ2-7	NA	TGTGCCAGCAGCTTATCGCGGGGCCCTTACGAGCAGTACTTC	CASSLSRGPYEQYF
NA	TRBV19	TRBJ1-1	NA	TGTGCCAGTAGTATGAGAGGTGGATCCGGCCGGGCTTTCTTT	CASSMRGGSGRAFF
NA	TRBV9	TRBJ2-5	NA	TGTGCCAGCAGCGTAGCCAACAGGCGTCAAGAGACCCAGTACTTC	CASSVANRRQETQYF
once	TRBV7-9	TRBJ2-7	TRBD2	TGTGCCAGCAGCTCCGGCCGGGAGGCGGCCTACGAGCAGTACTTC	CASSSGREAAYEQYF
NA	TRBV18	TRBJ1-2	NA	TGTGCCAGCTCACCTAAGGGACTTAACTATGGCTACACCTTC	CASSPKGLNYGYTF
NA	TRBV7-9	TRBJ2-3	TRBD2	TGTGCCAGCAGCTTTAGCGGGGCCCGCACAGATACGCAGTATTTT	CASSFSGARTDTQYF
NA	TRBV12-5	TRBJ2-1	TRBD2	TGTGCTAGTGGTGGGACTAGCGGAAATGAGCAGTTCTTC	CASGGTSGNEQFF
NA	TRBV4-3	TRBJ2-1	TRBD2	TGCGCCAGCAGCCAAGGGCCACAGCGGGAGGGAGGAAACAATGAGCAGTTCTTC	CASSQGPQREGGNNEQFF
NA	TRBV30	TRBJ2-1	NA	TGTGCCTGGAGTGTACTAAGGGGCAGGGGCGATATGGAGCTGTTCTTC	CAWSVLRGRGDMELFF
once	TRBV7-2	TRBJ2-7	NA	TGTGCCAGCAGCTTATCCGGAACAGGGTTATACGAGCAGTACTTC	CASSLSGTGLYEQYF
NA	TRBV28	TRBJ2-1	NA	TGTGCCAGCAGGTTTAGCGGAGTCGCCTACAATGAGCAGTTCTTC	CASRFSGVAYNEQFF
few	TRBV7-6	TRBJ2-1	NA	TGTGCCAGCAGCCTACGAGGGCAGGGGACCTACAATGAGCAGTTCTTC	CASSLRGQGTYNEQFF
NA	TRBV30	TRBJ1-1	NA	TGTGCCTGGAGCTCTACTTTGTCCCATGCGGGAGACACTGAAGCTTTCTTT	CAWSSTLSHAGDTEAFF
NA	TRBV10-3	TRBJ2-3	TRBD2	TGTGCCATCAGACCCCCGGGACTAGCGGGGGACACAGATACGCAGTATTTT	CAIRPPGLAGDTDTQYF